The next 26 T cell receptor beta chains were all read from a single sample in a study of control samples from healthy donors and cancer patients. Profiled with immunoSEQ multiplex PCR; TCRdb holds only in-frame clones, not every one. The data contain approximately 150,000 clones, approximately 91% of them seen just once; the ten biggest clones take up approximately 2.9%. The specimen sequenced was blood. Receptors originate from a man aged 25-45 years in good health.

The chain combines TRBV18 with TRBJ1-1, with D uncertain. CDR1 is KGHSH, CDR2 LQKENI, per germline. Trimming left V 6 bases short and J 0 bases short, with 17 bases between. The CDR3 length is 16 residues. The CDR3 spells CASSPFNSFMNTEAFF. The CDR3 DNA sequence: TGTGCCAGCTCGCCGTTTAACAGCTTCATGAACACTGAAGCTTTCTTT.

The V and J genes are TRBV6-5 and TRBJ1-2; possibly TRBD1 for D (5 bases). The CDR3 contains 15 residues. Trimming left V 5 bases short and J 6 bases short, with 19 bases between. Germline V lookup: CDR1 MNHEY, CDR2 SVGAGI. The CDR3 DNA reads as TGTGCCAGCAGTCGCAGGGCGGGAGGTTCTGATGGCTACACCTTC. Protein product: CASSRRAGGSDGYTF.

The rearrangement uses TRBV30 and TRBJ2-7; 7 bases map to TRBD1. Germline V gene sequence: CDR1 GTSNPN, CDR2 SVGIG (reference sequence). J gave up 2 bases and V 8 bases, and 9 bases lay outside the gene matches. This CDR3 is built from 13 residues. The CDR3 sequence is CAGAADRAYEQYF. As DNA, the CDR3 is TGTGCCGGAGCAGCCGACAGGGCCTACGAGCAGTACTTC.

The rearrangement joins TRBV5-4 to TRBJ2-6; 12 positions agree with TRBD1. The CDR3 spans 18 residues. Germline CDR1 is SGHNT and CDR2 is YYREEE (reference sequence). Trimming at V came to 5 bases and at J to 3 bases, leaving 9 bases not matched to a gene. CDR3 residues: CASSRPGQGARGANVLTF. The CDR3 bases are TGTGCCAGCAGTCGGCCGGGACAGGGGGCGCGTGGGGCCAACGTCCTGACTTTC.

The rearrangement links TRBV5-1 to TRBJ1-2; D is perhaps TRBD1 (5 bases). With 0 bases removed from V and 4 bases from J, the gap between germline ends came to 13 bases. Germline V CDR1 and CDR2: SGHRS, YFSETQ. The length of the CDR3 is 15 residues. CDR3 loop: CASSLDMVGGYGYTF. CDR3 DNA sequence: TGCGCCAGCAGCTTGGATATGGTTGGGGGCTATGGCTACACCTTC.

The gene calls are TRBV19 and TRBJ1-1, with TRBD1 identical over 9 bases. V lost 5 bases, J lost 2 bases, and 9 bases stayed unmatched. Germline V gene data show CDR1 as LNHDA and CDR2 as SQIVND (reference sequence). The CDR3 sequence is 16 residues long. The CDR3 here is CASSLTTGGGNTEAFF. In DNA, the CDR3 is TGTGCCAGTAGTCTAACGACAGGGGGTGGAAACACTGAAGCTTTCTTT.

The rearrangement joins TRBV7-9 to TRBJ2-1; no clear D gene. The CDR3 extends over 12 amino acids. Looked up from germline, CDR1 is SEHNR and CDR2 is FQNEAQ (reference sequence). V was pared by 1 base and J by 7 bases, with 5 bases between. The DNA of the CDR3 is TGTGCCAGCAGCTTAGGTAATAATGAGCAGTTCTTC. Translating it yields CASSLGNNEQFF. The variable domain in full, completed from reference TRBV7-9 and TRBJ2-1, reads DTGVSQNPRHKITKRGQNVTFRCDPISEHNRLYWYRQTLGQGPEFLTYFQNEAQLEKSRLLSDRFSAERPKGSFSTLEIQRTEQGDSAMYLCASSLGNNEQFFGPGTRLTVL.

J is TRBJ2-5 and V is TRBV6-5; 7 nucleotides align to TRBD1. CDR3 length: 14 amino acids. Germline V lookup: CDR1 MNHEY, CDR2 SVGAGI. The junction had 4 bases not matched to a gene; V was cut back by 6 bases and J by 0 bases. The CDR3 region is CASSQDRYQETQYF. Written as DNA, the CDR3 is TGTGCCAGCAGCCAGGACAGGTACCAAGAGACCCAGTACTTC.

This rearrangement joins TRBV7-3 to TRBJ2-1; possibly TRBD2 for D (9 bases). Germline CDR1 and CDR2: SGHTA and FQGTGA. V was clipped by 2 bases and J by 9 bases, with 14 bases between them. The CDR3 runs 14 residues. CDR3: CASSLAGGTGEQFF. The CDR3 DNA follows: TGTGCCAGCAGCTTAGCGGGGGGGACAGGTGAGCAGTTCTTC.

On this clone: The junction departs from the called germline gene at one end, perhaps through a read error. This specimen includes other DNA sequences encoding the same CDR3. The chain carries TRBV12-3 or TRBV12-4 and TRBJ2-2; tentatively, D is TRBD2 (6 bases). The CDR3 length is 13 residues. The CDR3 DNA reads TGTGCCAGCAGTGGCGGGGCTACCGGGGAACTGTTTTTT. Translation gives CASSGGATGELFF.

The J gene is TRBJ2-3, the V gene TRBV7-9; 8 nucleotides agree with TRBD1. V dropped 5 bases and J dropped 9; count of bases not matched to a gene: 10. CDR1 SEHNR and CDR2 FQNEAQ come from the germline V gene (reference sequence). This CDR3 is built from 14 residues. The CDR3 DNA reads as TGTGCCAGCAGCCCCGGGACAGGCCTCAAAACGCAGTATTTT. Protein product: CASSPGTGLKTQYF.

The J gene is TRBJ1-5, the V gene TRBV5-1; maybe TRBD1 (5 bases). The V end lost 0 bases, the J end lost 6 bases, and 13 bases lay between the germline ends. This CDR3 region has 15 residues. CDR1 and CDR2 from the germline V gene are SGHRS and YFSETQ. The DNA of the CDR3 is TGCGCCAGCAGCTTGGGGCAGGGTAATAGTCAGCCCCAGCATTTT. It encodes CASSLGQGNSQPQHF. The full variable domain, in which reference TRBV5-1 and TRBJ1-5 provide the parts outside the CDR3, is KAGVTQTPRYLIKTRGQQVTLSCSPISGHRSVSWYQQTPGQGLQFLFEYFSETQRNKGNFPGRFSGRQFSNSRSEMNVSTLELGDSALYLCASSLGQGNSQPQHFGDGTRLSIL.

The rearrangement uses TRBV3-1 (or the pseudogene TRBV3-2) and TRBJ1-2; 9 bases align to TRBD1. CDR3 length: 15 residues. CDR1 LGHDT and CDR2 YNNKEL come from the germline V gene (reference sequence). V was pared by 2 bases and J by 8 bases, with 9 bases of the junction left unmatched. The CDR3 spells CASSQWRTGEGGYTF. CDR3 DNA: TGTGCCAGCAGCCAATGGCGGACAGGGGAGGGAGGCTACACCTTC.

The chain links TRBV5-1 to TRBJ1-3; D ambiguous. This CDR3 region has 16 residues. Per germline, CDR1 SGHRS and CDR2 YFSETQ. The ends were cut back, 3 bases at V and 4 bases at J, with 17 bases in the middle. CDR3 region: CASSSQAGFIGNTIYF. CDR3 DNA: TGCGCCAGCAGCTCCCAGGCGGGGTTTATAGGAAACACCATATATTTT.

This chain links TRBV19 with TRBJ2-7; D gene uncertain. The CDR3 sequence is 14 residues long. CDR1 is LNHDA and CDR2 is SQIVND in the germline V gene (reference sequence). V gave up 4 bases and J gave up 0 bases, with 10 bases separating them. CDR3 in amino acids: CASSTNSYSYEQYF. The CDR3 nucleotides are TGTGCCAGTAGTACAAACAGTTACTCCTACGAGCAGTACTTC.

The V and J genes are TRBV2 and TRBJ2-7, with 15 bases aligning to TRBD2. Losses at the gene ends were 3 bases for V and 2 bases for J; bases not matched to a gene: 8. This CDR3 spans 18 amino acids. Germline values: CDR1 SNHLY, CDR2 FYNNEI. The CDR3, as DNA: TGTGCCAGCAGTGAGAACGGACTAGCGGGGGGGCCACCCTACGAGCAGTACTTC. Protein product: CASSENGLAGGPPYEQYF.

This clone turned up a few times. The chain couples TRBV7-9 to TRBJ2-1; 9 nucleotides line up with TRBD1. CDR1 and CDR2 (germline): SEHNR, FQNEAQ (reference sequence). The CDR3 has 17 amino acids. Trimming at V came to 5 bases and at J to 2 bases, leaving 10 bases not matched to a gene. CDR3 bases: TGTGCCAGCAGCCGCACAGGGGGCCCGCGAACCTACAATGAGCAGTTCTTC. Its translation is CASSRTGGPRTYNEQFF. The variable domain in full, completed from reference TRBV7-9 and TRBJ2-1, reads DTGVSQNPRHKITKRGQNVTFRCDPISEHNRLYWYRQTLGQGPEFLTYFQNEAQLEKSRLLSDRFSAERPKGSFSTLEIQRTEQGDSAMYLCASSRTGGPRTYNEQFFGPGTRLTVL.

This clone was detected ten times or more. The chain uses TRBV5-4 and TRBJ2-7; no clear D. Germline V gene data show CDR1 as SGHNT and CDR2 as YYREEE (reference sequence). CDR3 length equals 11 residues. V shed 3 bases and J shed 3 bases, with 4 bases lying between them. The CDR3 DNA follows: TGTGCCAGCAGCTCCGGCTACGAGCAGTACTTC. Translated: CASSSGYEQYF.

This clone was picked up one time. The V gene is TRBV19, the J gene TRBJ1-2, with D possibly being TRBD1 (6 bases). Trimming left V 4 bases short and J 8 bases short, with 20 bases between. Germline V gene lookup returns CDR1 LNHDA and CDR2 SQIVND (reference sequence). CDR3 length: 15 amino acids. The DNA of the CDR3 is TGTGCCAGTAGTACCCAGACAGGACTCTCGGGGGGCTACACCTTC. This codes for CASSTQTGLSGGYTF.

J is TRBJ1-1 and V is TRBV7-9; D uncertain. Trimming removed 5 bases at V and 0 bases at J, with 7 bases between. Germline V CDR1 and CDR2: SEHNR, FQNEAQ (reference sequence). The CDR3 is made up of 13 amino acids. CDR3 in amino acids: CASSTFVNTEAFF. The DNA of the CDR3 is TGTGCCAGCAGCACTTTCGTGAACACTGAAGCTTTCTTT.

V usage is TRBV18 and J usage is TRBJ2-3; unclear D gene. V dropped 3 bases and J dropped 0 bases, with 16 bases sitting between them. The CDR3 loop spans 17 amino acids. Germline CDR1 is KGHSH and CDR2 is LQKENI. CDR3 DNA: TGTGCCAGCTCACCGTACCAGGAGCAATCGAGCACAGATACGCAGTATTTT. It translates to CASSPYQEQSSTDTQYF.

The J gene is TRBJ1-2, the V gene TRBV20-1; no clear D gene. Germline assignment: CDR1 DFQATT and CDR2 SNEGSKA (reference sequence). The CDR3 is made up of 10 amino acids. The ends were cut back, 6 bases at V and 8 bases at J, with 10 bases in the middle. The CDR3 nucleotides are TGCAGTGCGAGGGTAGCCGGCTACACCTTC. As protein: CSARVAGYTF.

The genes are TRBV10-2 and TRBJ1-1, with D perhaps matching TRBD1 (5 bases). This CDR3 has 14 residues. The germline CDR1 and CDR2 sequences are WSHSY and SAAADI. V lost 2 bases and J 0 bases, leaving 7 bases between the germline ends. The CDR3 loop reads CASSENRLNTEAFF. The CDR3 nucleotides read TGCGCCAGCAGTGAGAACAGGTTGAACACTGAAGCTTTCTTT.

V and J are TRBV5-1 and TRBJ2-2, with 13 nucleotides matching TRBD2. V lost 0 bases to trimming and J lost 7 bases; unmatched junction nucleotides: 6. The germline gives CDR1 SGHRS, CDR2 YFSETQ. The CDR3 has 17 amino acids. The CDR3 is CASSLGLAGGIFGELFF. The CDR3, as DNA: TGCGCCAGCAGCTTGGGACTAGCGGGGGGAATCTTCGGGGAGCTGTTTTTT.

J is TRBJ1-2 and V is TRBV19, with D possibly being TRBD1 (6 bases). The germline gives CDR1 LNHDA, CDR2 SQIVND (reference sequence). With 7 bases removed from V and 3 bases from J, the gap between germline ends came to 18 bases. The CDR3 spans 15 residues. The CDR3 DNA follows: TGTGCCAGTATGGGGGCCCTGGGAAATTACTATGGCTACACCTTC. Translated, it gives CASMGALGNYYGYTF. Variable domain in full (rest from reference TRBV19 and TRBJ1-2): DGGITQSPKYLFRKEGQNVTLSCEQNLNHDAMYWYRQDPGQGLRLIYYSQIVNDFQKGDIAEGYSVSREKKESFPLTVTSAQKNPTAFYLCASMGALGNYYGYTFGSGTRLTVV.

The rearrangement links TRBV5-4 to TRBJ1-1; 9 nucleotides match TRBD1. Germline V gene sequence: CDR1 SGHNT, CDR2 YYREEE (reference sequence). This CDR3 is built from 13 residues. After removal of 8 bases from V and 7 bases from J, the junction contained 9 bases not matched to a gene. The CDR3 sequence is CASRGQGRGEAFF. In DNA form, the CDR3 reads TGTGCCAGTAGGGGACAGGGAAGAGGTGAAGCTTTCTTT.